The 15 T cell receptor beta chains given below trace back to one sample, sequenced in a study of T cell repertoires in cytomegalovirus infection. TCRdb ran MiXCR on the reads and lists one entry per CDR3 protein. The data contain a few hundred thousand distinct CDR3 sequences, roughly 16% of them singletons. Sequencing was carried out using PBMCs. The receptors were sampled from a human donor in good health (CMV status not recorded). Some clones in this sample may be carry-over from other donors' samples.

This clonotype has ten or more counts. The V call is TRBV7-9, the J call TRBJ2-4; tentative D call: TRBD1 (5 bases). This CDR3 has 15 residues. Germline loops: CDR1 SEHNR, CDR2 FQNEAQ (reference sequence). The V end was cut by 3 bases, the J end by 1 base, with 10 bases between. The CDR3, as DNA: TGTGCCAGCAGCTTGGTAGGGGCTGCCAAAAACATTCAGTACTTC. Its protein product is CASSLVGAAKNIQYF. Full variable domain (remainder filled in from reference TRBV7-9 and TRBJ2-4): DTGVSQNPRHKITKRGQNVTFRCDPISEHNRLYWYRQTLGQGPEFLTYFQNEAQLEKSRLLSDRFSAERPKGSFSTLEIQRTEQGDSAMYLCASSLVGAAKNIQYFGAGTRLSVL.

At least ten counts were recorded for this clonotype. The genes are TRBV20-1 and TRBJ2-7; 7 bases are a match to TRBD2. The V and J ends lost 6 bases and 0 bases, in that order; junction bases with no gene match: 5. Germline values: CDR1 DFQATT, CDR2 SNEGSKA (reference sequence). The CDR3 sequence is 13 residues long. The CDR3 region is CSARRGSSYEQYF. CDR3 bases: TGCAGTGCACGGCGGGGGAGCTCCTACGAGCAGTACTTC.

Ten or more counts support this clonotype. This chain uses TRBV7-2 with TRBJ1-5; a weak D match, TRBD1 (6 bases). The CDR3 runs to 17 residues. Germline V gene lookup returns CDR1 SGHTA and CDR2 FQGNSA. Trimming removed 5 bases at V and 0 bases at J, with 17 bases between. This CDR3 is CASSVNTGIYSNQPQHF. CDR3 DNA sequence: TGTGCCAGCAGCGTAAATACAGGGATCTATAGCAATCAGCCCCAGCATTTT.

This clonotype was seen repeatedly, ten times or more. The V gene is TRBV4-1, the J gene TRBJ2-1; weak D call: TRBD2 (7 bases). Germline CDR1 MGHRA, CDR2 YSYEKL. CDR3 length equals 14 residues. V lost 5 bases to trimming and J lost 9 bases, with 17 bases between them. DNA of the CDR3: TGCGCCAGCAGCGGGGGGGCCCTCTCGGTTGAGCAGTTCTTC. Translation: CASSGGALSVEQFF.

The rearrangement uses TRBV2 and TRBJ2-6; 7 bases line up with TRBD1. The ends lost 6 bases at V and 4 bases at J; junction bases unmatched: 6. Germline V gives CDR1 SNHLY, CDR2 FYNNEI. This CDR3 spans 15 amino acids. The CDR3 sequence: CASSLGTVGANVLTF. The DNA of the CDR3 is TGTGCCAGCAGCTTAGGGACAGTAGGGGCCAACGTCCTGACTTTC.

In this sample, this clonotype turned up a few times. Here the CDR3 DNA reads TGTGCCAGCAGCCAAAGGAGCGGGGGGGCGGACATTCAGTACTTC. Translation: CASSQRSGGADIQYF. The chain couples TRBV7-8 to TRBJ2-4, with 10 bases matching TRBD2. The CDR3 sequence is 15 residues long. J was trimmed by 8 bases and V by 5 bases; bases with no gene match: 9. CDR1 is SGHVS, CDR2 FQNEAQ, per germline.

This clonotype was picked up many times. The V and J genes are TRBV7-2 and TRBJ2-3; D perhaps matches TRBD2 (5 bases). The CDR3 is 15 residues long. V gave up 5 bases and J gave up 5 bases, with 17 bases separating them. The germline gives CDR1 SGHTA, CDR2 FQGNSA. CDR3 sequence (DNA): TGTGCCAGCAGCCCGGGGTCCCCTGGTGGAGATACGCAGTATTTT. This sequence encodes CASSPGSPGGDTQYF.

This clonotype was seen ten or more times. The chain links TRBV7-8 to TRBJ2-1, with 11 bases fitting TRBD2. Trimming removed 1 base from V and 0 bases from J; junction bases left unmatched: 5. The CDR3 spans 18 residues. Germline CDR1 reads SGHVS; CDR2 reads FQNEAQ. Written as DNA, the CDR3 is TGTGCCAGCAGCTTAGGACTAGCGGGGTCGAGCTCCTACAATGAGCAGTTCTTC. Amino acids: CASSLGLAGSSSYNEQFF.

The V and J genes are TRBV29-1 and TRBJ1-5; no clear D gene. Trimming removed 6 bases at V and 1 base at J, with 13 bases between. Germline-derived CDR1 and CDR2 are SQVTM and ANQGSEA. The length of the CDR3 is 14 residues. The CDR3 bases are TGCAGCGTGCCTTCCGCCGAAAGCAATCAGCCCCAGCATTTT. Translation gives CSVPSAESNQPQHF. Filled out from reference TRBV29-1 and TRBJ1-5, the complete variable domain reads SAVISQKPSRDICQRGTSLTIQCQVDSQVTMMFWYRQQPGQSLTLIATANQGSEATYESGFVIDKFPISRPNLTFSTLTVSNMSPEDSSIYLCSVPSAESNQPQHFGDGTRLSIL.

This clonotype was counted only a few times. The chain couples TRBV20-1 to TRBJ2-2, with D tentatively TRBD2 (7 bases). CDR3 length equals 14 residues. The ends were cut back, 1 base at V and 4 bases at J, with 10 bases in the middle. CDR1 and CDR2 from the germline V gene are DFQATT and SNEGSKA (reference sequence). The CDR3 region is CSARVGGRTGELFF. The CDR3 region has the DNA TGCAGTGCTAGAGTCGGGGGGCGCACCGGGGAGCTGTTTTTT.

The chain carries TRBV5-4 and TRBJ1-4, with a weak D call TRBD1 (6 bases). In germline, CDR1 is SGHNT, CDR2 YYREEE (reference sequence). The CDR3 is made up of 14 amino acids. V dropped 4 bases and J dropped 7 bases, with 14 bases sitting between them. CDR3 loop: CASSTGTKSEKLFF. CDR3 in DNA: TGTGCCAGCAGCACCGGGACAAAGAGTGAAAAACTGTTTTTT.

The CDR3 sequence: CASNRGVVQPQHF. The CDR3 nucleotides are TGTGCCAGCAACAGGGGAGTAGTTCAGCCCCAGCATTTT. The gene calls are TRBV12-3 or TRBV12-4 and TRBJ1-5, with 7 bases aligning to TRBD1. V lost 7 bases, J lost 6 bases, and 6 bases stayed unmatched. CDR3 length equals 13 residues.

The CDR3 sequence is CASSRRQGGNSPLHF. DNA for the CDR3: TGTGCCAGCAGTAGAAGACAGGGGGGTAATTCACCCCTCCACTTT. The chain uses TRBV2 and TRBJ1-6; 9 bases are a match to TRBD1. CDR3 length equals 15 residues. The V and J ends lost 5 bases and 6 bases, in that order; junction bases with no gene match: 5. The germline gives CDR1 SNHLY, CDR2 FYNNEI.

This clonotype was recorded many times. CDR3 protein: CASSFQGAFGNTIYF. For the CDR3, the DNA is TGTGCCAGCAGTTTCCAGGGGGCGTTCGGAAACACCATATATTTT. The V and J genes are TRBV12-3 or TRBV12-4 and TRBJ1-3; 8 bases agree with TRBD1. This CDR3 region has 15 residues. After removal of 3 bases from V and 4 bases from J, the junction contained 5 bases not matched to a gene.

The table lists this clonotype with many counts. CDR3 coding DNA: TGTGCCATCAGCAGGGACAGCTCCTACAATGAGCAGTTCTTC. Protein product: CAISRDSSYNEQFF. V is TRBV10-3 and J is TRBJ2-1; 7 bases match TRBD1. The trim removed 6 bases at V and 0 bases at J, leaving 2 bases unmatched. The CDR3 is made up of 14 amino acids. The germline V gene encodes CDR1 ENHRY and CDR2 SYGVKD.